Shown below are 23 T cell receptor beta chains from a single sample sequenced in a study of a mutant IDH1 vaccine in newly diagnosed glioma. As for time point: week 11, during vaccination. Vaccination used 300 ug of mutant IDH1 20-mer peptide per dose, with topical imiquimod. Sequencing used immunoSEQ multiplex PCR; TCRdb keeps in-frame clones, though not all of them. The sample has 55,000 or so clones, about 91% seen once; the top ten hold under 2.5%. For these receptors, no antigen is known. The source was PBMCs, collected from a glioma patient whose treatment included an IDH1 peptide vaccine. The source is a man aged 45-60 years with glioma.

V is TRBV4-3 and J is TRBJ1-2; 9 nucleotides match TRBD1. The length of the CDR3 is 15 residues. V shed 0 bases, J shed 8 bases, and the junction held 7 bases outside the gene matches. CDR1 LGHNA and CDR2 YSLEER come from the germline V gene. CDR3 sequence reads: CASSQEDRGLGGYTF. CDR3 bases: TGCGCCAGCAGCCAAGAGGACAGGGGCCTCGGGGGCTACACCTTC.

CDR3 sequence: CASRARSREAFF. CDR3 coding DNA: TGTGCCAGCAGAGCCAGGAGCCGTGAAGCTTTCTTT. The chain combines TRBV2 with TRBJ1-1, with D unclear. Germline V CDR1 and CDR2: SNHLY, FYNNEI. The ends were cut back, 6 bases at V and 7 bases at J, with 12 bases in the middle. The CDR3 consists of 12 residues. The full variable domain, rest sourced from reference TRBV2 and TRBJ1-1, is EPEVTQTPSHQVTQMGQEVILRCVPISNHLYFYWYRQILGQKVEFLVSFYNNEISEKSEIFDDQFSVERPDGSNFTLKIRSTKLEDSAMYFCASRARSREAFFGQGTRLTVV.

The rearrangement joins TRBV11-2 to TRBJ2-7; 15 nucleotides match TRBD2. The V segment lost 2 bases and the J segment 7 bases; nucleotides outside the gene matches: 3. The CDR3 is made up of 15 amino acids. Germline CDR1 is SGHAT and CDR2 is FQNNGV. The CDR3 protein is CASSLRTSGRGEQYF. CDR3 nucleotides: TGTGCCAGCAGCTTAAGGACTAGCGGGAGGGGTGAGCAGTACTTC.

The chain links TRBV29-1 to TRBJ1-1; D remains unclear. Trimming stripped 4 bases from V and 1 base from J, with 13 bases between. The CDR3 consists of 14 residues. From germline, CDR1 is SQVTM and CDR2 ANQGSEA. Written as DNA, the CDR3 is TGCAGCGTTGTATTTCACAAATCGAACACTGAAGCTTTCTTT. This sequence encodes CSVVFHKSNTEAFF.

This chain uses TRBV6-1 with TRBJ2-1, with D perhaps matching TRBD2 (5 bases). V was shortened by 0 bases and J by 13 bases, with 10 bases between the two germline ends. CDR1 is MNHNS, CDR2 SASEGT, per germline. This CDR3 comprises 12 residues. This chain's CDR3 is CASSEARRKQFF. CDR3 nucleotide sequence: TGTGCCAGCAGTGAAGCGCGGAGGAAACAGTTCTTC.

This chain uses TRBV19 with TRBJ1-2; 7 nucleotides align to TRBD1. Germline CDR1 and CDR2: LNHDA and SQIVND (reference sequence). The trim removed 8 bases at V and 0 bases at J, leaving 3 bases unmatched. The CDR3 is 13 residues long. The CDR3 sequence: CASSGQANYGYTF. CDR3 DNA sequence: TGTGCCAGTTCAGGACAGGCTAACTATGGCTACACCTTC.

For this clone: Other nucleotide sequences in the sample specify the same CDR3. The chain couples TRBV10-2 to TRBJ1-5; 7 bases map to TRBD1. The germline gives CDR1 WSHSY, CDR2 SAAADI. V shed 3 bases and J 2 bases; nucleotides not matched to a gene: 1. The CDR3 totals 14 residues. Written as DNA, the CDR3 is TGCGCCAGCAGTGAAACAGGGGGCAATCAGCCCCAGCATTTT. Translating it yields CASSETGGNQPQHF.

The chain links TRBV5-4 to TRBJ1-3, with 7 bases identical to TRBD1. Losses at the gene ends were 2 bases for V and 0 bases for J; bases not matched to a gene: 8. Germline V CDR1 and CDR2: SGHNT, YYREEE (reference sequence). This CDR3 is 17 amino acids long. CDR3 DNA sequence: TGTGCCAGCAGCTTCTCGACAGGGACCAACTCTGGAAACACCATATATTTT. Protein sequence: CASSFSTGTNSGNTIYF.

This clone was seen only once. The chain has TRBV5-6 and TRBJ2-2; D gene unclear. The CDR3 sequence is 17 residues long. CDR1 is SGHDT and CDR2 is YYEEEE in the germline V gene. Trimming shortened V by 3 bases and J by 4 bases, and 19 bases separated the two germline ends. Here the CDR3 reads CASSWASALPFTGELFF. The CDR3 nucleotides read TGTGCCAGCAGCTGGGCGAGTGCCCTCCCGTTCACCGGGGAGCTGTTTTTT.

This chain's CDR3 is CASTPPGRPSYTF. The CDR3 DNA follows: TGTGCCAGCACTCCCCCGGGCAGGCCTAGCTACACCTTC. This sequence joins TRBV6-5 and TRBJ1-2; D is uncertain. This CDR3 contains 13 residues. The germline V gene has CDR1 MNHEY and CDR2 SVGAGI. Trimming pared 7 bases from V and 9 bases from J, leaving 18 bases between.

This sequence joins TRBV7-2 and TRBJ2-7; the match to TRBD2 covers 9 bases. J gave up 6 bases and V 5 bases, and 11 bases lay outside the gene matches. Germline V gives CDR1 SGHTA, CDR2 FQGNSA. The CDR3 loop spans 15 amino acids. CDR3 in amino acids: CASSLTSGGGSEQYF. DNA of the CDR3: TGTGCCAGCAGCCTGACTAGCGGCGGAGGTTCCGAGCAGTACTTC.

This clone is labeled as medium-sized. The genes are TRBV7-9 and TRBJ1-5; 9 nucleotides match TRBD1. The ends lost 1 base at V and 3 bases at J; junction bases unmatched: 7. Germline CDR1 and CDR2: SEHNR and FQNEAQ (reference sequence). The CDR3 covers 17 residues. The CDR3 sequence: CASSLGGGQGLNQPQHF. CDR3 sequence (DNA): TGTGCCAGCAGCTTAGGTGGGGGACAGGGCCTCAATCAGCCCCAGCATTTT. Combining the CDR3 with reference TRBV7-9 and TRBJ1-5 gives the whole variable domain DTGVSQNPRHKITKRGQNVTFRCDPISEHNRLYWYRQTLGQGPEFLTYFQNEAQLEKSRLLSDRFSAERPKGSFSTLEIQRTEQGDSAMYLCASSLGGGQGLNQPQHFGDGTRLSIL.

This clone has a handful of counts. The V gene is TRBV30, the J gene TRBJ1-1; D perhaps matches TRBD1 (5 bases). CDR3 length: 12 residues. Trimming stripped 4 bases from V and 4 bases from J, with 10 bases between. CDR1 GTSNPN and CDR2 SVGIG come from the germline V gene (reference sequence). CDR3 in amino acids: CAWNGGTTEAFF. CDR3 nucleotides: TGTGCCTGGAATGGGGGTACCACTGAAGCTTTCTTT.

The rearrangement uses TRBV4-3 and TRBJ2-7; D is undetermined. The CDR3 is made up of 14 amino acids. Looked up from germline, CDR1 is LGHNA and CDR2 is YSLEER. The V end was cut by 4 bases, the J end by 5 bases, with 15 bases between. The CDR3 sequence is CASSPRLGWNEQYF. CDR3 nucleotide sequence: TGCGCCAGCAGCCCACGATTGGGTTGGAACGAGCAGTACTTC.

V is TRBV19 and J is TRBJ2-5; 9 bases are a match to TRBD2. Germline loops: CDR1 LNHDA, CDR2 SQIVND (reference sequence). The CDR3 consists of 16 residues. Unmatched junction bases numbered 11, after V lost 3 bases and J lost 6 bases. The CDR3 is CASSIAGGPGLKTQYF. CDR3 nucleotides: TGTGCCAGTAGTATTGCGGGAGGGCCGGGTTTGAAGACCCAGTACTTC.

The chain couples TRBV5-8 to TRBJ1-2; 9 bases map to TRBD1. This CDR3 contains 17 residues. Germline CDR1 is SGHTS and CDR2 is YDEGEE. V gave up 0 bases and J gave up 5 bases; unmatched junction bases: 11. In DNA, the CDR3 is TGTGCCAGCAGCTTGGAGGGACAGGGAACGTTCGTTTATGGCTACACCTTC. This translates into CASSLEGQGTFVYGYTF.

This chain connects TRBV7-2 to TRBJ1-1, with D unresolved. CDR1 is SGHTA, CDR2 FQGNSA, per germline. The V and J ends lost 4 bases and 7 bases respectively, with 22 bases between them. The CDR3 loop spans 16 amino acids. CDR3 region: CASSSVAPHTSGEAFF. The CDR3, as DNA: TGTGCCAGCAGCTCCGTCGCCCCGCACACGAGCGGTGAAGCTTTCTTT.

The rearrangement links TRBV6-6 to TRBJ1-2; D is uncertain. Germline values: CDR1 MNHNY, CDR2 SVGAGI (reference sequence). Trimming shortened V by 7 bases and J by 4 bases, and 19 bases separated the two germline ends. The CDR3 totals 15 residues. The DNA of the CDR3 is TGTGCCAGCATCCCGGACCACACGGCGGGCTATGGCTACACCTTC. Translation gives CASIPDHTAGYGYTF.

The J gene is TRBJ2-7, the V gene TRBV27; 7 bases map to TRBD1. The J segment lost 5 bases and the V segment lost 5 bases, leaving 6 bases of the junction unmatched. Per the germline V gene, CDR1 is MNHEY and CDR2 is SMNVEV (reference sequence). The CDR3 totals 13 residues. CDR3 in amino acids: CASSTDRANEQYF. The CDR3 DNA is TGTGCCAGCAGTACAGACAGGGCCAACGAGCAGTACTTC.

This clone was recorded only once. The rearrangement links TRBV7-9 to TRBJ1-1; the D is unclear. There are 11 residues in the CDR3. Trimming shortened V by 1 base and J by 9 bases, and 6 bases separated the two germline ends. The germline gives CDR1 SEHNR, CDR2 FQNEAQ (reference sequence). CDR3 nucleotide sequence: TGTGCCAGCAGCTTAGGGGTGAAAGCTTTCTTT. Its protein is CASSLGVKAFF.

CDR3 nucleotide sequence: TGTGCCAGTCGATACAGGGAAGGGAGAGGCAGTCCACAAGATCAGCCCCAGCATTTT. Translated: CASRYREGRGSPQDQPQHF. This chain links TRBV19 with TRBJ1-5, with D maybe TRBD1 (6 bases). The CDR3 runs 19 residues. From germline, CDR1 is LNHDA and CDR2 SQIVND (reference sequence). V was cut by 8 bases and J by 5 bases, with 31 bases left in between.

The CDR3 coding sequence is TGTGCCAGCAGTTTATCGGAGCGGACTAGCGCGCAAGAGACCCAGTACTTC. Amino acids: CASSLSERTSAQETQYF. This rearrangement joins TRBV27 to TRBJ2-5; 9 nucleotides align to TRBD2. Germline V lookup: CDR1 MNHEY, CDR2 SMNVEV (reference sequence). V was clipped by 0 bases and J by 2 bases; unmatched bases: 7. This CDR3 is built from 17 residues.

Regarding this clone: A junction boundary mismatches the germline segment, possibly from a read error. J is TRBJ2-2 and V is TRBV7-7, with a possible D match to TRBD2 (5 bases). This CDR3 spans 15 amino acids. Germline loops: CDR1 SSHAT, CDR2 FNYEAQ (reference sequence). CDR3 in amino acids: CASSFGGSGTGELFF. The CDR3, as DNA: TGTGCTAGCAGCTTTGGTGGGAGTGGAACCGGGGAGCTGTTTTTT. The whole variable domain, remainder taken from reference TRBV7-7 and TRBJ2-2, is GAGVSQSPRYKVTKRGQDVTLRCDPISSHATLYWYQQALGQGPEFLTYFNYEAQPDKSGLPSDRFSAERPEGSISTLTIQRTEQRDSAMYRCASSFGGSGTGELFFGEGSRLTVL.